The 20 T cell receptor beta chains given below trace back to one sample, sequenced in a study of T cells in Graves' hyperthyroidism and ophthalmopathy. TCR beta CDR3 sequences were amplified from RNA transcripts. A first-round RT-PCR of the TCR CDR3 used the HTBI primer set. TCRdb re-called the multiplex PCR reads with MiXCR, one entry per CDR3 protein. Seen here are approximately 430,000 distinct CDR3 sequences, 15% to 17% observed once, and the top ten hold 14%. The sequenced material came from blood. The receptors were gathered from a woman under 30 with Graves' hyperthyroidism.

The gene calls are TRBV3-1 and TRBJ1-2, with TRBD1 matching over 7 bases. Germline CDR1 reads LGHDT; CDR2 reads YNNKEL (reference sequence). The CDR3 contains 15 residues. The trim removed 1 base at V and 5 bases at J, leaving 7 bases unmatched. As DNA, the CDR3 is TGTGCCAGCAGCCAAGGATCAGGGGGTGGGTATGGCTACACCTTC. As protein: CASSQGSGGGYGYTF.

The genes are TRBV18 and TRBJ2-5; D is undetermined. The CDR3 is 15 residues long. CDR1 is KGHSH and CDR2 is LQKENI in the germline V gene. The V end was cut by 0 bases, the J end by 0 bases, with 8 bases between. For the CDR3, the DNA is TGTGCCAGCTCACCACCCTCCGGGTACCAAGAGACCCAGTACTTC. Translated, it gives CASSPPSGYQETQYF.

This clonotype was found many times. The J gene is TRBJ1-5, the V gene TRBV6-1; TRBD1 matches 7 bases. This CDR3 contains 14 residues. With V trimmed by 3 bases and J by 7 bases, 6 bases remained unmatched. From germline, CDR1 is MNHNS and CDR2 SASEGT. For the CDR3, the DNA is TGTGCCAGCAGTGATTCAGGGGGTTCGCAGCCCCAGCATTTT. Protein product: CASSDSGGSQPQHF.

This clonotype came up many times. V and J are TRBV28 and TRBJ2-7, with D maybe TRBD2 (6 bases). The CDR3 extends over 12 amino acids. Germline CDR1 reads MDHEN; CDR2 reads SYDVKM. V lost 5 bases, J lost 7 bases, and 12 bases lay in between. In nucleotides, the CDR3 is TGTGCCAGCAGTCTAGATGGGGGGGAGCAGTACTTC. Amino acid sequence: CASSLDGGEQYF.

In its sample, this clonotype was seen a few times. The rearrangement uses TRBV20-1 and TRBJ2-5; possible D gene TRBD2, 5 bases. The CDR3 totals 14 residues. CDR1 DFQATT and CDR2 SNEGSKA come from the germline V gene (reference sequence). Trimming shortened V by 6 bases and J by 5 bases, and 19 bases separated the two germline ends. This CDR3 reads CSALKGVKVETQYF. The CDR3 coding sequence is TGCAGTGCCCTTAAGGGAGTAAAAGTGGAGACCCAGTACTTC.

The sample holds many counts of this clonotype. The chain carries TRBV6-2 or TRBV6-3 and TRBJ1-6, with 7 bases fitting TRBD1. The CDR3 contains 15 residues. Germline trimming cut 4 bases from V and 9 bases from J; bases unmatched to any gene: 9. The germline gives CDR1 MNHEY, CDR2 SVGEGT. CDR3 amino acids: CASSSADRHSSPLHF. CDR3 DNA sequence: TGTGCCAGCAGTTCAGCGGACAGGCATAGTTCACCCCTCCACTTT.

This clonotype was seen repeatedly, ten times or more. This chain uses TRBV12-3 or TRBV12-4 with TRBJ1-6; the D is unclear. Trimming removed 6 bases from V and 6 bases from J, with 12 bases in between. The CDR3 spans 14 residues. The CDR3 loop is CASSAGSGNSPLHF. CDR3 nucleotide sequence: TGTGCCAGCAGCGCGGGGTCGGGTAATTCACCCCTCCACTTT.

This clonotype was seen repeatedly, ten times or more. The chain combines TRBV20-1 with TRBJ2-1, with 9 bases aligning to TRBD2. Trimming at V came to 5 bases and at J to 7 bases, leaving 9 bases not matched to a gene. This CDR3 comprises 14 residues. The germline V gene has CDR1 DFQATT and CDR2 SNEGSKA (reference sequence). The CDR3 sequence is CSAVQREVYNEQFF. The CDR3 nucleotides are TGCAGTGCTGTCCAGCGGGAGGTTTATAATGAGCAGTTCTTC.

The rearrangement joins TRBV6-2 or TRBV6-3 to TRBJ2-1, with D hard to call. The V gene's germline CDR1 is MNHEY and CDR2 SVGEGT. The CDR3 extends over 13 amino acids. The V gene lost 0 bases and the J gene lost 4 bases, with 4 bases spanning the gap. The DNA for the CDR3 is TGTGCCAGCAGTTACTCAGGGTACAATGAGCAGTTCTTC. Translated, it gives CASSYSGYNEQFF.

This clonotype was seen at least ten times. The V and J genes are TRBV7-3 and TRBJ2-3; a possible D gene is TRBD2 (5 bases). V lost 5 bases to trimming and J lost 6 bases, with 15 bases between them. The CDR3 totals 14 residues. Germline CDR1 SGHTA, CDR2 FQGTGA. DNA for the CDR3: TGTGCCAGCAGCCCGAGCGGTGCCCTGGATACGCAGTATTTT. It encodes CASSPSGALDTQYF.

This clonotype has at least ten counts. The chain uses TRBV7-9 and TRBJ2-1; D is perhaps TRBD2 (6 bases). CDR3 length equals 16 residues. Trimming cost V 5 bases and J 1 base, with 15 bases left between them. CDR1 is SEHNR and CDR2 is FQNEAQ in the germline V gene (reference sequence). The CDR3 sequence is CASSPREERSYNEQFF. CDR3 sequence (DNA): TGTGCCAGCAGCCCCAGGGAGGAACGTTCCTACAATGAGCAGTTCTTC.

This clonotype appeared many times. DNA for the CDR3: TGTGCCAGCAATGGACAGGTTAATGAAAAACTGTTTTTT. It is translated as CASNGQVNEKLFF. The chain uses TRBV2 and TRBJ1-4; 7 bases align to TRBD1. Germline loops: CDR1 SNHLY, CDR2 FYNNEI. CDR3 length: 13 amino acids. V gave up 7 bases and J gave up 4 bases; unmatched junction bases: 3.

This clonotype is a singleton in its sample. V usage is TRBV20-1 and J usage is TRBJ2-2; D perhaps matches TRBD2 (5 bases). V was shortened by 6 bases and J by 7 bases, with 15 bases between the two germline ends. Germline values: CDR1 DFQATT, CDR2 SNEGSKA (reference sequence). This CDR3 is 13 amino acids long. In nucleotides, the CDR3 is TGCAGTGCCCAGAGGGAGTTGCTCGGGGAGCTGTTTTTT. Encoded protein: CSAQRELLGELFF.

This clonotype was counted ten times or more. The chain combines TRBV29-1 with TRBJ1-1; D may be TRBD1 (6 bases). The V and J ends lost 4 bases and 0 bases respectively, with 9 bases between them. Germline V CDR1 and CDR2: SQVTM, ANQGSEA. The CDR3 is made up of 13 amino acids. The CDR3 sequence is CSVVGQMNTEAFF. CDR3 nucleotides: TGCAGCGTTGTGGGACAAATGAACACTGAAGCTTTCTTT.

This clonotype has at least ten counts. This chain uses TRBV6-2 or TRBV6-3 with TRBJ1-5; the match to TRBD1 covers 7 bases. Trimming took 8 bases from V and 6 from J; bases not matched to a gene: 4. Germline values: CDR1 MNHEY, CDR2 SVGEGT. This CDR3 spans 12 amino acids. The CDR3 spells CASRGGPQPQHF. As DNA, the CDR3 is TGTGCCAGCCGAGGGGGCCCTCAGCCCCAGCATTTT.

This chain uses TRBV5-6 with TRBJ2-7; unclear D gene. The CDR3 extends over 11 amino acids. V lost 1 base and J lost 5, with 4 bases in between. Germline CDR1 reads SGHDT; CDR2 reads YYEEEE. The CDR3 DNA is TGTGCCAGCAGCTTGCGCCACGAGCAGTACTTC. It yields the protein CASSLRHEQYF.

The rearrangement links TRBV10-2 to TRBJ1-2; D call uncertain. CDR3 length: 15 residues. Trimming took off 4 bases at V and 0 bases at J, with 12 bases between the two ends. Per germline, CDR1 WSHSY and CDR2 SAAADI. The DNA of the CDR3 is TGCGCCAGCAGTGGTCTCCGGGTGTCTAACTATGGCTACACCTTC. It codes for CASSGLRVSNYGYTF.

Many counts were recorded for this clonotype. This sequence joins TRBV5-1 and TRBJ2-3, with 9 bases fitting TRBD1. The germline V gene encodes CDR1 SGHRS and CDR2 YFSETQ. CDR3 size: 16 residues. After removal of 0 bases from V and 5 bases from J, the junction contained 7 bases not matched to a gene. CDR3 coding DNA: TGCGCCAGCAGCTTGGATGGGACAGGGCGTGGAGATACGCAGTATTTT. Translated: CASSLDGTGRGDTQYF.

The gene calls are TRBV2 and TRBJ2-1, with 10 bases fitting TRBD2. CDR1 SNHLY and CDR2 FYNNEI come from the germline V gene. The CDR3 has 16 amino acids. With 6 bases clipped from V and 0 bases from J, the junction kept 5 bases outside the gene matches. The CDR3 spells CASSGTSVNSYNEQFF. CDR3 bases: TGTGCCAGCAGCGGGACTAGCGTCAACTCCTACAATGAGCAGTTCTTC.

This chain joins TRBV4-1 and TRBJ2-1, with 13 bases that match TRBD2. The V gene's germline CDR1 is MGHRA and CDR2 YSYEKL. The J segment lost 5 bases and the V segment lost 6 bases, leaving 7 bases of the junction unmatched. CDR3 length equals 16 residues. CDR3 loop: CASSGLAGDPHNEQFF. In DNA form, the CDR3 reads TGCGCCAGCAGTGGACTAGCGGGAGACCCCCACAATGAGCAGTTCTTC.